Listed below are T cell receptor beta chains from one sample, sequenced in a study of beta chain features in type 1 diabetes. Clones were sequenced by immunoSEQ multiplex PCR, and TCRdb holds only the in-frame ones, with some missing. Of about 270,000 clones in the sample, 13% to 15% were seen once. Sequencing was performed on naive CD4+ T cells from blood. The source of these receptors is a woman in her 40s in good health. Both conserved end residues are part of each CDR3. D genes are given only for firm matches. Size is omitted from some rows. Given values are once, few, many or a class for expanded clones.

J gene	D gene	V gene	clone size	CDR3 DNA	CDR3 protein
TRBJ2-7	TRBD2	TRBV7-8	.	TGTGCCAGCAGCTTAGCCCTAGCGGGGGGGCCCTCCGAGCAGTACTTC	CASSLALAGGPSEQYF
TRBJ2-7	TRBD2	TRBV7-8	few	TGTGCCAGCAGCCCAACCCCCATCAGCGGGGGGTCCTACGAGCAGTACTTC	CASSPTPISGGSYEQYF
TRBJ1-4	.	TRBV7-2	.	TGTGCCAGCAGCTTAGGGAGGATTAATGAAAAACTGTTTTTT	CASSLGRINEKLFF
TRBJ2-7	TRBD1	TRBV7-8	few	TGTGCCAGCAGCTTCGGGACAGGGGGTCCCTACGAGCAGTACTTC	CASSFGTGGPYEQYF
TRBJ2-1	TRBD2	TRBV4-1	.	TGCGCCAGCAGCAAGGGACTAGCGAGCAATGAGCAGTTCTTC	CASSKGLASNEQFF
TRBJ2-6	.	TRBV27	many	TGTGCCAGCAAGCGTGGCGGAGGTGGGGCCAACGTCCTGACTTTC	CASKRGGGGANVLTF
TRBJ2-2	.	TRBV19	.	TGTGCCAGTAGTATACCACGACTAGGTCGGAACACCGGGGAGCTGTTTTTT	CASSIPRLGRNTGELFF
TRBJ1-4	.	TRBV5-6	.	TGTGCCAGCAGCCTTTCCGGGACACCCAATGAAAAACTGTTTTTT	CASSLSGTPNEKLFF
TRBJ2-7	TRBD2	TRBV6-5	.	TGTGCCAGCAGTTATGGGACTAGCGGTCCCTTTGAACAGTACTTC	CASSYGTSGPFEQYF
TRBJ2-3	TRBD2	TRBV9	.	TGTGCCAGCACCCAGGGACTAGCGGCCACAGATACGCAGTATTTT	CASTQGLAATDTQYF
TRBJ1-6	.	TRBV25-1	.	TGTGCCAGCAGCTCTCAGCCCGGGGATGTGGATTCACCCCTCCACTTT	CASSSQPGDVDSPLHF
TRBJ1-2	TRBD1	TRBV5-6	.	TGTGCCAGCAGCTTGGACAGGGGGCGCAGGGCTAACTATGGCTACACCTTC	CASSLDRGRRANYGYTF
TRBJ2-7	.	TRBV11-2	.	TGTGCCAGCAGCTTAGTCGTGGGGGAGGCCTACGAGCAGTACTTC	CASSLVVGEAYEQYF
TRBJ1-4	TRBD1	TRBV5-1	few	TGCGCCAGCAGCCCCACAGGGGCAACTAATGAAAAACTGTTTTTT	CASSPTGATNEKLFF
TRBJ1-1	TRBD1	TRBV7-2	.	TGTGCCAGCAGCTTTGGACAGGGAGCTTTCTTT	CASSFGQGAFF
TRBJ2-3	TRBD1	TRBV9	few	TGTGCCAGCAGCCAAGACAGGGGGGTTGGGGATACGCAGTATTTT	CASSQDRGVGDTQYF
TRBJ2-3	TRBD2	TRBV7-9	few	TGTGCCAAAAGGACTAGCGGGTTCTTAGATACGCAGTATTTT	CAKRTSGFLDTQYF
TRBJ1-6	TRBD1	TRBV6-9	few	TGTGCCAGCAGTTACCTTTTGTGGACAGGGCCCAAATCCTATAATTCACCCCTCCACTTT	CASSYLLWTGPKSYNSPLHF
TRBJ1-2	.	TRBV2	.	TGTGCCACCCGACAGGCCGGCGGCTACACCTTC	CATRQAGGYTF
TRBJ2-2	TRBD1	TRBV9	few	TGTGCCAGCAGCTCCCGTCCAGGGGGCACCGGGGAGCTGTTTTTT	CASSSRPGGTGELFF
TRBJ1-1	TRBD1	TRBV29-1	few	TGCAGCGTCGCCGACAGGGGGAAAAGCACTGAAGCTTTCTTT	CSVADRGKSTEAFF
TRBJ1-2	.	TRBV9	few	TGTGCCAGCAGCGTAGGGACCGGGATAGCTGGCTACACCTTC	CASSVGTGIAGYTF
TRBJ2-2	TRBD2	TRBV19	.	TGTGCCAGTATCGGGCGGGGGGCGGAGATTGGTACCGGGGAGCTGTTTTTT	CASIGRGAEIGTGELFF
TRBJ2-1	TRBD1	TRBV6-5	.	TGTGCCAGCAGCCAGGGACAGGGGAATGAGCAGTTCTTC	CASSQGQGNEQFF
TRBJ1-2	.	TRBV21-1	few	TGTGCCAGCAGCCGGCCGACAGGGAACTATGGCTACACCTTC	CASSRPTGNYGYTF
TRBJ2-5	TRBD2	TRBV25-1	few	TGTGCCAGCAGTCAACTAGCGGGGGGGAATCAAGAGACCCAGTACTTC	CASSQLAGGNQETQYF
TRBJ2-2	TRBD2	TRBV9	few	TGTGCCAGCAGCCCCTTTCCTAGCGGAAACACCGGGGAGCTGTTTTTT	CASSPFPSGNTGELFF
TRBJ1-1	.	TRBV29-1	.	TGCAGCGTCGACAGGCTAGCTTTCTTT	CSVDRLAFF
TRBJ2-3	TRBD2	TRBV29-1	few	TGCAGCGTTACACCACAGGGCGGGGGGACAGATACGCAGTATTTT	CSVTPQGGGTDTQYF
TRBJ2-3	TRBD2	TRBV6-5	.	TGTGCCAGCAGGACAGCGGGGGGCCTGGCAGATACGCAGTATTTT	CASRTAGGLADTQYF
TRBJ2-5	TRBD2	TRBV2	.	TGTGCCAGCCTAAGCGGGGGGCGGGAGACCCAGTACTTC	CASLSGGRETQYF
TRBJ2-3	TRBD2	TRBV7-2	many	TGTGCCAGCAGCTTTAGCGGGGGCACAGATACGCAGTATTTT	CASSFSGGTDTQYF
TRBJ1-2	TRBD1	TRBV6-6	.	TGTGCCAGCATTAGGTCGACAGGGAACTATGGCTACACCTTC	CASIRSTGNYGYTF
TRBJ1-2	TRBD1	TRBV5-4	.	TGTGCCAGCAGCCAGACATTCCTGTCACAGGGGGCGGGAGATGGCTACACCTTC	CASSQTFLSQGAGDGYTF
TRBJ2-3	.	TRBV6-1	few	TGTGCCAGCAGTGACCACAGGGCGTCCATGCAGTATTTT	CASSDHRASMQYF
TRBJ2-1	TRBD2	TRBV7-2	few	TGTGCCAGCAGGTTAAGACTAGCGGGGAACAATGAGCAGTTCTTC	CASRLRLAGNNEQFF